The subject of this entry is one T cell receptor (beta chain). Its antigen is unknown. The record has no base qualities; no much larger clone is one base away. Looking up the germline V gene yields CDR1 MGHDK and CDR2 SYGVNS. The CDR3 spans 16 residues, from the cysteine through the phenylalanine. The read is trimmed to its CDR3 DNA, 48 bases read in frame from base 1. A distance of 16 bases separates the germline ends of V and J, which lose 6 bases and 0 bases respectively. This sample is drawn from a study of cytotoxic CD8 clonotypes in ibrutinib-treated CLL (dated by TCRdb to the early 2020s). With respect to the entire study: In this cohort, more than 14 patients were treatment-naive and some 10 were relapsed/refractory, while some 18 had unmutated IGHV. Responses were partial in roughly 25 patients and complete in 2; after median around 68 months follow-up, some 15 stayed in remission and roughly twelve progressed. The response samples were drawn at a median of approximately 12 months into treatment, with a range of roughly 6 to 36 months. On average, each sample had a few hundred thousand productive templates and approximately 85,000 productive rearrangements. Of the approximately 87 people in the trial, around 24 had longitudinal samples available. Cryopreserved peripheral blood mononuclear cells were obtained before treatment, at response, and at either sustained remission or disease progression. Patients were still on ibrutinib when every remission and progressive disease sample was collected. What the work shows at the level of the full study, not this receptor alone: Lymph node repertoires were not examined, and the timing of sampling was not matched between patients in sustained remission and those whose disease progressed. Public clonotypes were rare and either shrank or stayed stable during treatment, and the rise in clonality at ibrutinib response reflected expansion of private clonotypes. Clonality rose at ibrutinib response, remained stable during sustained remission, and dropped back toward baseline at progression. Baseline clonality exceeded that of age-matched healthy donors and correlated strongly with circulating CD8+ T-cell counts.

Reading the label with the study, this specimen's time point is: approximately eleven months on ibrutinib. For TCR beta library preparation, around 1.9 micrograms of genomic DNA were extracted from the cryopreserved PBMCs. Longitudinal blood samples from CLL patients on ibrutinib monotherapy underwent high-throughput TCR beta sequencing. The patients took part in an open-label, single-center phase 2 trial of ibrutinib monotherapy. The goal of deep resolution MiSeq sequencing was a depth between 1 in 1 million and 1 in 200,000 T cells, and coverage averaged 10x per clonotype. The immunoSEQ hsTCRB Kit was used to generate TCR beta libraries. Per the original workflow: ImmunoSEQ Data Assistant and ImmunoSEQ Analyzer were used for data analysis, and V, D and J genes were assigned according to IMGT definitions. Clonality, with values ranging from 0 to 1, was calculated as one minus the normalized Shannon entropy of productive rearrangement frequencies. Only overrepresented clonotypes making up at least 0.05% of each patient's repertoire were included in the public clonotype analysis. About twelve age-matched healthy donor repertoires from immuneACCESS were used as controls for clonality. The table comes from immuneACCESS by way of TCRdb, which keeps in-frame sequences with V and J called. Part of the clones is missing from these tables; in studies checked, under half for an unresolved V gene and the rest for unknown reasons. That table gives V, J and clone size, and the DNA gave D and trimming. The sample data list nearly 85,000 clones, and roughly 83% of these were observed just once. The top ten clones comprise approximately 5.1% of the sample.

This chain joins TRBV25-1 to TRBJ2-3; the D region is possibly TRBD1 or TRBD2, each matching across 6 bases. This clonotype was sampled from a human donor with chronic lymphocytic leukemia. The starting material was PBMCs, obtained after 12 months of ibrutinib treatment. The DNA is as follows: TGTGCCAGCAGCCCGGGGGCGGATTGGAGCACAGATACGCAGTATTTT. The translation is CASSPGADWSTDTQYF.